This TCR beta chain is from a study of regulatory T cells in long-lasting Graves disease. The study, taken as a whole, reports: Less diverse TCR repertoires were seen in persistent Graves' patients than in newly diagnosed ones.

Documented time point: newly diagnosed GD, antithyroid drugs for less than 3 months. PBMC-extracted RNA yielded the TCR library. A roughly 8.1-milliliter sample of peripheral blood was drawn into EDTA tubes. CDR3 size: 17 residues. V dropped 5 bases and J dropped 4 bases, with 17 bases sitting between them. Germline-derived CDR1 and CDR2 are KGHDR and SFDVKD. iRepertoire HTBI primers and Arm-PCR of CDR3 regions built TCR beta libraries. TCRdb processed the multiplex PCR reads anew with MiXCR; each CDR3 protein has one entry. The data show roughly 380,000 distinct CDR3 sequences, with around 15% seen just once and roughly 27% held by the top ten. On this clonotype: Its specificity is unknown.

These data were also filed under a second study, of T cells in Graves' hyperthyroidism and ophthalmopathy. As that study records: Diagnostic assessment was based on clinical symptoms, serum thyroxine and TRAb, thyroid ultrasound and orbital computed tomography. Blood also contained most expanded thyroid clonotypes above 0.001.

The sample was peripheral blood mononuclear cells (PBMCs), taken at new diagnosis, from a patient treated with antithyroid drugs. This chain connects TRBV24-1 to TRBJ2-6; either TRBD1 or TRBD2 may fit D (5 bases each). The sequence derives from a man aged 35-49 years with Graves disease. CDR3 amino acids: CATSGHYQGVGANVLTF. The CDR3 region has the DNA TGTGCCACCAGTGGTCATTATCAGGGAGTCGGGGCCAACGTCCTGACTTTC.